This T cell receptor beta chain emerged from a study of OX40 agonist ivuxolimab in advanced cancers. Losses at the gene ends were 5 bases for V and 0 bases for J; bases not matched to a gene: 6. CDR3 size: 16 residues. Germline V gene data show CDR1 as SGHTA and CDR2 as FQGNSA. Sequenced by immunoSEQ multiplex PCR; TCRdb stores in-frame clones only, minus some. The table shows more than 60,000 clones, with roughly 93% occurring only once. The receptor comes from an adult with an advanced solid tumor such as melanoma, head and neck, liver or kidney cancer. The sequenced sample was CD4+ or CD8+ T cells sorted from blood, obtained in a trial of the OX40 agonist ivuxolimab. This chain joins TRBV7-2 and TRBJ1-4, with 7 bases matching TRBD1. The DNA of the CDR3 is TGTGCCAGCAGCGGATGGGACAGCGCAACTAATGAAAAACTGTTTTTT. It is translated as CASSGWDSATNEKLFF.